The 11 T cell receptor beta chains below all came from one sample that was sequenced in a study of blood T cell repertoires in COVID-19 (dated by TCRdb to 2020 to 2021). Libraries were constructed by the immunoSEQ multiplex PCR assay. TCRdb retrieved this table from immuneACCESS and kept in-frame rearrangements only. Not all clones are present; in checked studies, unresolved V genes account for under half, and no reason is known for the remainder. This sample gives about 86,000 clones in total; 87% of them show up just once. Roughly 1.1% of the sample belongs to the ten largest clones. The material sequenced was peripheral blood. These TCRs come from a human donor in a cohort sampled during active COVID-19.

The chain is built from TRBV6-6 and TRBJ2-3; a weak D match, TRBD2 (6 bases). Deletions cut 7 bases from V and 2 bases from J, with 16 bases between. From germline, CDR1 is MNHNY and CDR2 SVGAGI (reference sequence). The CDR3 spans 15 residues. CDR3 DNA sequence: TGTGCCAGCACCCCCGGGGCGGGAAACACAGATACGCAGTATTTT. It encodes CASTPGAGNTDTQYF.

The chain has TRBV28 and TRBJ1-5, with a weak D call TRBD1 (5 bases). Trimming pared 6 bases from V and 0 bases from J, leaving 24 bases between. CDR3 length equals 19 residues. Germline V gene lookup returns CDR1 MDHEN and CDR2 SYDVKM. The CDR3 DNA sequence: TGTGCCAGCAGCCCTCCGACAGTATTAACGTCATATAGCAATCAGCCCCAGCATTTT. Its translation is CASSPPTVLTSYSNQPQHF.

V and J are TRBV3-1 (or the pseudogene TRBV3-2) and TRBJ1-4, with no clear D. V lost 1 base and J 3 bases, leaving 12 bases between the germline ends. The CDR3 runs to 16 residues. Germline values: CDR1 LGHDT, CDR2 YNNKEL (reference sequence). This chain's CDR3 is CASSQGRDKANEKLFF. In nucleotides, the CDR3 is TGTGCCAGCAGCCAAGGGAGAGATAAGGCTAATGAAAAACTGTTTTTT.

This chain connects TRBV6-6 to TRBJ1-5, with TRBD1 as a possible D gene (5 bases). V was clipped by 8 bases and J by 5 bases, with 13 bases between them. Germline CDR1 and CDR2: MNHNY and SVGAGI (reference sequence). There are 13 residues in the CDR3. CDR3 nucleotides: TGTGCCAGCGGGATGCGGGGGGATCAGCCCCAGCATTTT. Protein: CASGMRGDQPQHF.

The gene calls are TRBV11-3 and TRBJ2-3; TRBD1 is a possible D gene (6 bases). Germline-derived CDR1 and CDR2 are SGHNT and YENEEA. This CDR3 is 16 amino acids long. Trimming stripped 9 bases from V and 3 bases from J, with 22 bases between. This CDR3 reads CARRQDQRIGTDTQYF. In nucleotides, the CDR3 is TGTGCCAGGCGACAGGACCAGAGAATTGGTACAGATACGCAGTATTTT.

The V call is TRBV24-1, the J call TRBJ2-5, with 7 bases identical to TRBD2. With 3 bases clipped from V and 2 bases from J, the junction kept 2 bases outside the gene matches. The CDR3 runs 14 residues. Germline CDR1 is KGHDR and CDR2 is SFDVKD. The CDR3, as DNA: TGTGCCACCAGTGATGCGGGAGCTCAAGAGACCCAGTACTTC. Its protein is CATSDAGAQETQYF.

V gene TRBV18 combines with J gene TRBJ2-2; TRBD1 agrees at 10 bases. Germline-derived CDR1 and CDR2 are KGHSH and LQKENI. The CDR3 sequence is 17 residues long. V dropped 3 bases and J dropped 4; count of bases not matched to a gene: 8. CDR3: CASSPVPGQGPTGELFF. The CDR3 nucleotides are TGTGCCAGCTCACCCGTGCCGGGACAGGGGCCCACCGGGGAGCTGTTTTTT.

This chain connects TRBV2 to TRBJ1-5, with no clear D. V was clipped by 6 bases and J by 1 base, with 16 bases between them. Germline assignment: CDR1 SNHLY and CDR2 FYNNEI. The CDR3 extends over 16 amino acids. CDR3 residues: CASSARSGNSNQPQHF. The CDR3 DNA reads as TGTGCCAGCAGCGCCCGGTCGGGGAACAGCAATCAGCCCCAGCATTTT.

This clone was recorded once. The same CDR3 arises from other DNA sequences in this sample as well. The chain links TRBV7-2 to TRBJ2-5, with no clear D. V was shortened by 5 bases and J by 5 bases, with 6 bases between the two germline ends. The CDR3 is 11 residues long. CDR1 is SGHTA, CDR2 FQGNSA, per germline. The CDR3 spells CASSPRETQYF. The CDR3, as DNA: TGTGCCAGCAGCCCCAGGGAGACCCAGTACTTC.

The genes are TRBV5-1 and TRBJ2-5; the D gene is possibly TRBD1 (6 bases). The germline CDR1 and CDR2 sequences are SGHRS and YFSETQ. This CDR3 region has 16 residues. V dropped 0 bases and J dropped 7 bases, with 19 bases sitting between them. The CDR3 region has the DNA TGCGCCAGCAGCTTGGGGGCAGGGGCCACGAGCCGGACCCAGTACTTC. Its translation: CASSLGAGATSRTQYF.

The CDR3 coding sequence is TGTGCCAGTAGTATAAACAGGGAAAACTATGGCTACACCTTC. Translating gives CASSINRENYGYTF. V gene TRBV19 combines with J gene TRBJ1-2, with a tentative D call TRBD1 (6 bases). This CDR3 has 14 residues. CDR1 is LNHDA and CDR2 is SQIVND in the germline V gene (reference sequence). Trimming took off 2 bases at V and 2 bases at J, with 9 bases between the two ends. Drawing the rest from reference TRBV19 and TRBJ1-2, the complete variable domain is DGGITQSPKYLFRKEGQNVTLSCEQNLNHDAMYWYRQDPGQGLRLIYYSQIVNDFQKGDIAEGYSVSREKKESFPLTVTSAQKNPTAFYLCASSINRENYGYTFGSGTRLTVV.